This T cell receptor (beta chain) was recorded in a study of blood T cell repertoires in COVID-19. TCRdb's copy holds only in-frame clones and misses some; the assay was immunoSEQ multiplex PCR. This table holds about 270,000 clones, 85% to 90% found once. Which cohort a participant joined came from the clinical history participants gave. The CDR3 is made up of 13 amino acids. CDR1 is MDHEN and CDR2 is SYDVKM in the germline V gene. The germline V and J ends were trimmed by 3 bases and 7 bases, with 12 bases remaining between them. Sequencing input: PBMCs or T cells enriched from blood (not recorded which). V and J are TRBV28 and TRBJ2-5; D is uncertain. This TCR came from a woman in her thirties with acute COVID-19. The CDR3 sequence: CASSFGRLGTQYF. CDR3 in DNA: TGTGCCAGCAGTTTTGGTCGCCTAGGGACCCAGTACTTC.